These T cell receptor beta chains were read from a single sample in a study of post-analysis software for immune sequencing data. TCRdb re-called the PCR reads through MiXCR, storing one row per CDR3 protein. The table has 750,000 to 950,000 distinct CDR3 sequences, 40% to 55% seen once. Source material: blood. The source of these receptors is a girl aged 5-17 years with multiple sclerosis. CDR3s include the opening cysteine and the closing phenylalanine or tryptophan. The order of the fields is V gene, J gene, CDR3 protein.

>TRBV7-9|TRBJ2-1
CASSLADYRPFF
>TRBV6-5|TRBJ1-1
CASSYRALNTEAFF
>TRBV25-1|TRBJ2-7
CASSGDRDRGSYEQYF
>TRBV10-3|TRBJ2-5
CAISETSSQRGQYF
>TRBV12-5|TRBJ2-3
CASGLDGTGQVTQYF
>TRBV27|TRBJ2-1
CASSFMSGASSYNEQFF
>TRBV20-1|TRBJ2-1
CSARGGWGSSYNEQFF
>TRBV9|TRBJ1-2
CASSVEDRVARNGYTF
>TRBV28|TRBJ1-1
CASRTPMGQPINTEAFF
>TRBV27|TRBJ2-3
CASSPTQYF
>TRBV6-5|-
CAGSYLGTPQETQYF
>TRBV27|TRBJ2-1
CASSWGSDEQFF
>TRBV6-6|TRBJ2-7
CASRGGAGTYEQYF
>TRBV27|TRBJ1-2
CASSFVQGENYGYTF
>TRBV7-8|TRBJ2-1
CASSTPSGRASGEQFF
>TRBV20-1|TRBJ2-1
CSASRGLAGAANEQFF